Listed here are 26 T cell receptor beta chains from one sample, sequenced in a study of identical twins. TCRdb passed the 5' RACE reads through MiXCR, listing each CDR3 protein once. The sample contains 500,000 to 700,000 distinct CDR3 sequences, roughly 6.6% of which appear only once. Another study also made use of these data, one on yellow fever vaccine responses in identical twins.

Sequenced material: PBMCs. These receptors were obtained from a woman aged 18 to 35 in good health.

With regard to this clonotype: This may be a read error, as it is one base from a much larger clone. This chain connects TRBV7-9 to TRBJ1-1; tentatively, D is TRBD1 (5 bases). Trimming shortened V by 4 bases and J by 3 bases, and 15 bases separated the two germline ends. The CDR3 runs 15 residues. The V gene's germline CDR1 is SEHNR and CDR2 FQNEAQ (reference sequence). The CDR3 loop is CASSSTGVGYTEAFF. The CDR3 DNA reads TGTGCCAGCAGCTCAACGGGGGTCGGGTACACTGAAGCTTTCTTT.

The CDR3 nucleotides are TGTGCCATCAGTGATACGGGAAGCACAGATACGCAGTATTTT. Its translation is CAISDTGSTDTQYF. The rearrangement uses TRBV10-3 and TRBJ2-3, with D possibly TRBD2 on 5 matching bases. Germline CDR1 reads ENHRY; CDR2 reads SYGVKD. The CDR3 runs 14 residues. V lost 3 bases and J 0 bases, leaving 7 bases between the germline ends.

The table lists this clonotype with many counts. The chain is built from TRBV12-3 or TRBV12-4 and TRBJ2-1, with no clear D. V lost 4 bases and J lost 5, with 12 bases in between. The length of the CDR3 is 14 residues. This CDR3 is CASSSIDGNNEQFF. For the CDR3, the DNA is TGTGCCAGCAGTTCCATAGACGGTAACAATGAGCAGTTCTTC.

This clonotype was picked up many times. The CDR3 sequence: CASSSTGYTGELFF. In nucleotides, the CDR3 is TGTGCCAGCAGTTCGACAGGATACACCGGGGAGCTGTTTTTT. The V and J genes are TRBV12-3 or TRBV12-4 and TRBJ2-2; TRBD1 might be the D (6 bases). V lost 4 bases and J lost 3, with 9 bases in between. This CDR3 is 14 amino acids long.

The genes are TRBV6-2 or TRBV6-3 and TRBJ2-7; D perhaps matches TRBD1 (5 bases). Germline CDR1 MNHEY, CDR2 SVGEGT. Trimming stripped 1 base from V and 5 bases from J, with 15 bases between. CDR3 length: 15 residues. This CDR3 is CASSYYGAGNDEQYV. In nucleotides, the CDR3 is TGTGCCAGCAGTTACTATGGGGCAGGGAACGACGAGCAGTACGTC.

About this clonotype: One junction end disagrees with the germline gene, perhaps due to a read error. CDR3: CCARDRGFNHGGRVGTGELFF. DNA for the CDR3: TGCTGTGCTAGAGATCGTGGCTTTAACCACGGGGGCAGGGTTGGTACCGGGGAGCTGTTTTTT. The gene calls are TRBV20-1 and TRBJ2-2; tentatively, D is TRBD1 or TRBD2 (6 bases each). Per germline, CDR1 DFQATT and CDR2 SNEGSKA (reference sequence). The CDR3 sequence is 21 residues long.

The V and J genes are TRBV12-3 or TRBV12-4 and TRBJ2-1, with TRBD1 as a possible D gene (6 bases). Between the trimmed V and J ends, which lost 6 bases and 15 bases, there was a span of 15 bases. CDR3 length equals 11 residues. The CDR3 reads CASSRRGILFF. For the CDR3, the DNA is TGTGCCAGCAGCCGCAGGGGCATATTGTTCTTC.

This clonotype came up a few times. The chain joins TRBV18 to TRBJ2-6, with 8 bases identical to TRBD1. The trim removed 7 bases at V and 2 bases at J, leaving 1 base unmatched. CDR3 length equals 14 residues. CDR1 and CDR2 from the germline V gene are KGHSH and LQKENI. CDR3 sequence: CASWTGTGANVLTF. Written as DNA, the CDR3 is TGTGCCAGCTGGACAGGGACTGGGGCCAACGTCCTGACTTTC.

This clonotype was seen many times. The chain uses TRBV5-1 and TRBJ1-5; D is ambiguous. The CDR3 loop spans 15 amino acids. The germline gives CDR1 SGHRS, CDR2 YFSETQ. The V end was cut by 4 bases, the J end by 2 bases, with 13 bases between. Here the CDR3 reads CASSKAPGGNQPQHF. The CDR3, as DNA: TGCGCCAGCAGCAAGGCCCCCGGTGGCAATCAGCCCCAGCATTTT.

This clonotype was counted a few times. CDR3 residues: CASGTGGVETQYF. CDR3 nucleotides: TGCGCCAGCGGGACAGGGGGCGTAGAGACCCAGTACTTC. The V and J genes are TRBV5-1 and TRBJ2-5; 12 bases match TRBD1. Germline CDR1 SGHRS, CDR2 YFSETQ. This CDR3 is 13 amino acids long. The V and J ends lost 7 bases and 4 bases, in that order; junction bases with no gene match: 2. The full variable domain, with the rest looked up from reference TRBV5-1 and TRBJ2-5, is KAGVTQTPRYLIKTRGQQVTLSCSPISGHRSVSWYQQTPGQGLQFLFEYFSETQRNKGNFPGRFSGRQFSNSRSEMNVSTLELGDSALYLCASGTGGVETQYFGPGTRLLVL.

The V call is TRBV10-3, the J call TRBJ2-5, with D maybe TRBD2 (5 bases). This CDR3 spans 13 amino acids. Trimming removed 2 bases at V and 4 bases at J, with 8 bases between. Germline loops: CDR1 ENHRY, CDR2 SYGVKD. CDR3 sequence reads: CAISERGRETQYF. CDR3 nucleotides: TGTGCCATCAGTGAGCGGGGTAGAGAGACCCAGTACTTC.

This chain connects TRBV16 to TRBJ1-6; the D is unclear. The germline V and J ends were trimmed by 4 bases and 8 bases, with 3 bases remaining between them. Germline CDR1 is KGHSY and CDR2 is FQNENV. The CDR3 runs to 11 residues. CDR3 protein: CASSPDSPLHF. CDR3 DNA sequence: TGTGCCAGCAGCCCCGATTCACCCCTCCACTTT.

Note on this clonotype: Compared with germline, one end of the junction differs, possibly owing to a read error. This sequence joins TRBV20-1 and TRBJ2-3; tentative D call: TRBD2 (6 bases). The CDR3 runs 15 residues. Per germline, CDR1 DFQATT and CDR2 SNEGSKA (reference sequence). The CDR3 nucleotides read TGCTGTGCTAGATCTTCGGCGGGACCCCCCGATACGCAGTATTTT. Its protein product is CCARSSAGPPDTQYF.

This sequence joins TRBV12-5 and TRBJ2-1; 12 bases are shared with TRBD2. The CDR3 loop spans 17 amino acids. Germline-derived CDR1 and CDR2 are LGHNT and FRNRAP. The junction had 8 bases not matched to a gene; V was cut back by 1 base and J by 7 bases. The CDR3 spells CASGLASTSGSLNEQFF. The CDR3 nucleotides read TGTGCTAGTGGTTTGGCCTCGACTAGCGGGAGCTTGAATGAGCAGTTCTTC.

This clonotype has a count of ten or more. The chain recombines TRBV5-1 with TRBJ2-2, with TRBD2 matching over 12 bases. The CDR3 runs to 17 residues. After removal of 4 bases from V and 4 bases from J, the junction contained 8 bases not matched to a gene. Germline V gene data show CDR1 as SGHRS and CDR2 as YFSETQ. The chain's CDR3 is CASSTRTSGEITGELFF. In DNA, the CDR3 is TGCGCCAGCAGCACAAGGACTAGCGGGGAAATCACCGGGGAGCTGTTTTTT. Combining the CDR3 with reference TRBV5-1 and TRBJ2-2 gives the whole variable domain KAGVTQTPRYLIKTRGQQVTLSCSPISGHRSVSWYQQTPGQGLQFLFEYFSETQRNKGNFPGRFSGRQFSNSRSEMNVSTLELGDSALYLCASSTRTSGEITGELFFGEGSRLTVL.

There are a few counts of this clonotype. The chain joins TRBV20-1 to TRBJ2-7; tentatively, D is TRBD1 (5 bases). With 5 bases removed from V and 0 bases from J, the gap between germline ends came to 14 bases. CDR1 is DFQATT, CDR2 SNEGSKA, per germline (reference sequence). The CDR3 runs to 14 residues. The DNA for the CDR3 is TGCAGTGCTCCTCTAGGGGCAGGCTCCTACGAGCAGTACTTC. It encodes CSAPLGAGSYEQYF.

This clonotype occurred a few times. CDR3 bases: TGCAGTGCTGCCAAGACAATAAGACTAGCGGAGAGAGAGACCCAGTACTTC. Its translation: CSAAKTIRLAERETQYF. The chain has TRBV20-1 and TRBJ2-5; 9 nucleotides align to TRBD2. V lost 5 bases and J lost 4; bases outside the gene matches: 17. CDR3 size: 17 residues. CDR1 is DFQATT and CDR2 is SNEGSKA in the germline V gene (reference sequence).

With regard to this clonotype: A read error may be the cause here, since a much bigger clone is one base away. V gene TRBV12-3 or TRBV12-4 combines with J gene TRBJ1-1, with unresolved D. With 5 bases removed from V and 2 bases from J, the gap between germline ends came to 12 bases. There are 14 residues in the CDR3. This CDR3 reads CASSPQWINTEAFF. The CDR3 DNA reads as TGTGCCAGCAGTCCACAGTGGATAAACACTGAAGCTTTCTTT.

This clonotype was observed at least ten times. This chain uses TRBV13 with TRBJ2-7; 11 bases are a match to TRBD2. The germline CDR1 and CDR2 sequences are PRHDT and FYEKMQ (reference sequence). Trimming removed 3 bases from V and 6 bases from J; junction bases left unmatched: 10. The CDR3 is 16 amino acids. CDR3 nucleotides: TGTGCCAGCAGCTTTTCCTTTAGCGGGAGGGCCAGCGAGCAGTACTTC. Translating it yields CASSFSFSGRASEQYF.

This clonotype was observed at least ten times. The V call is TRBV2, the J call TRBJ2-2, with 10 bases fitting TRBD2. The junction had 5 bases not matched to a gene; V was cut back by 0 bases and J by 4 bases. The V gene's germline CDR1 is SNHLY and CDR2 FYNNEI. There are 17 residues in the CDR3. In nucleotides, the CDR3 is TGTGCCAGCAGTGAAGCAGTTCTAGCGGGAGTCACCGGGGAGCTGTTTTTT. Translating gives CASSEAVLAGVTGELFF. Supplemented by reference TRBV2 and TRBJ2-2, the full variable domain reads EPEVTQTPSHQVTQMGQEVILRCVPISNHLYFYWYRQILGQKVEFLVSFYNNEISEKSEIFDDQFSVERPDGSNFTLKIRSTKLEDSAMYFCASSEAVLAGVTGELFFGEGSRLTVL.

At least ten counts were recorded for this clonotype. The chain's CDR3 is CASSSPGGNQPQHF. Here the CDR3 DNA reads TGTGCCAGCAGTTCCCCTGGGGGCAATCAGCCCCAGCATTTT. The chain uses TRBV12-3 or TRBV12-4 and TRBJ1-5, with no clear D. V lost 4 bases to trimming and J lost 2 bases, with 9 bases between them. The CDR3 loop spans 14 amino acids.

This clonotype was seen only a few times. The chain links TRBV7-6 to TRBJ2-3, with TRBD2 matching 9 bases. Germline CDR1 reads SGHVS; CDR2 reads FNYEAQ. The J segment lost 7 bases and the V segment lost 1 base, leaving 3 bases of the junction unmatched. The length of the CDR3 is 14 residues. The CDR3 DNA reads TGTGCCAGCAGCTTAGATAGCGGGGGTTATACGCAGTATTTT. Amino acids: CASSLDSGGYTQYF.

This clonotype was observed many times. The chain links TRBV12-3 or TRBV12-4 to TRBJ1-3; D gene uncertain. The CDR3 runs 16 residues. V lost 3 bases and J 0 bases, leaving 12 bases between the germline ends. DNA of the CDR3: TGTGCCAGCAGTTTCGCTGCGGCGAACTCTGGAAACACCATATATTTT. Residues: CASSFAAANSGNTIYF.

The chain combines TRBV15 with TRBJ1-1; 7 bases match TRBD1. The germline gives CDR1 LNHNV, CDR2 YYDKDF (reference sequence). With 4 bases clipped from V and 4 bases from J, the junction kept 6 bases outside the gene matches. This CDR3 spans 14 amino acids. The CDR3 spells CATSTRQGGTEAFF. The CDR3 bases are TGTGCCACCAGCACCCGACAGGGAGGCACTGAAGCTTTCTTT.

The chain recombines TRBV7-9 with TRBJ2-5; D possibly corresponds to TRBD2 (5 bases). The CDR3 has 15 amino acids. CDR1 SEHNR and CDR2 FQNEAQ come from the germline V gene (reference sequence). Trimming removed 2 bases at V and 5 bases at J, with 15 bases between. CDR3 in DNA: TGTGCCAGCAGCTTATACGAAAGCGGCGGGGAGACCCAGTACTTC. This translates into CASSLYESGGETQYF.

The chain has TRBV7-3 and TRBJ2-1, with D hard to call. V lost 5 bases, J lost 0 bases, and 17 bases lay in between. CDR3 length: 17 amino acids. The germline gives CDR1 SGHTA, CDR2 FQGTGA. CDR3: CASSPSSLTSSYNEQFF. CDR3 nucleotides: TGTGCCAGCAGCCCCTCCTCGTTAACGAGCTCCTACAATGAGCAGTTCTTC.